The 12 T cell receptor beta chains reported below all come from one sample, sequenced in a study of identical twins. TCRdb redid the calling of the 5' RACE reads with MiXCR, one entry per CDR3 protein. The sample consists of about 200,000 distinct CDR3 sequences, 15% to 20% of them appearing once. The data were also submitted as part of a second study, on T cells expressing NK-cell markers.

Sequencing was done on a sample of CD8+ T cells sorted from blood. The receptor set was obtained from a woman under 30 in good health.

The chain is built from TRBV27 and TRBJ2-7, with D possibly TRBD1 on 6 matching bases. Per the germline V gene, CDR1 is MNHEY and CDR2 is SMNVEV (reference sequence). With 10 bases removed from V and 6 bases from J, the gap between germline ends came to 16 bases. The CDR3 length is 12 residues. The CDR3 here is CATTTRGGEQYF. The CDR3, as DNA: TGTGCCACCACAACCAGGGGTGGCGAGCAGTACTTC.

This chain joins TRBV6-5 and TRBJ1-1; D remains ambiguous. Germline CDR1 is MNHEY and CDR2 is SVGAGI. Trimming shortened V by 0 bases and J by 4 bases, and 12 bases separated the two germline ends. The CDR3 consists of 15 residues. CDR3: CASSYSYSRITEAFF. Here the CDR3 DNA reads TGTGCCAGCAGTTACTCTTACAGTAGGATCACTGAAGCTTTCTTT.

This clonotype was counted a few times. The chain has TRBV5-1 and TRBJ2-1; no clear D gene. Germline loops: CDR1 SGHRS, CDR2 YFSETQ. V lost 0 bases, J lost 0 bases, and 13 bases lay in between. This CDR3 region has 17 residues. CDR3 coding DNA: TGCGCCAGCAGCTTGGGCGCGACTTCTCCCTCCTACAATGAGCAGTTCTTC. Its translation: CASSLGATSPSYNEQFF. The full variable domain, in which reference TRBV5-1 and TRBJ2-1 provide the parts outside the CDR3, is KAGVTQTPRYLIKTRGQQVTLSCSPISGHRSVSWYQQTPGQGLQFLFEYFSETQRNKGNFPGRFSGRQFSNSRSEMNVSTLELGDSALYLCASSLGATSPSYNEQFFGPGTRLTVL.

This clonotype appeared a few times. The CDR3 DNA follows: TGTGCCAGCAGGTCGGACAGGGGGAATGAGCAGTTCTTC. As protein: CASRSDRGNEQFF. The chain is built from TRBV6-6 and TRBJ2-1, with 10 bases aligning to TRBD1. The CDR3 sequence is 13 residues long. Germline assignment: CDR1 MNHNY and CDR2 SVGAGI (reference sequence). Germline trimming cut 6 bases from V and 7 bases from J; bases unmatched to any gene: 3.

This chain links TRBV2 with TRBJ2-2, with 12 bases that match TRBD2. This CDR3 region has 17 residues. Germline-derived CDR1 and CDR2 are SNHLY and FYNNEI. V was pared by 6 bases and J by 0 bases, with 5 bases of the junction left unmatched. CDR3 bases: TGTGCCAGCAGGATGACTAGCGGGGGCCCGAACACCGGGGAGCTGTTTTTT. Its translation is CASRMTSGGPNTGELFF.

The chain couples TRBV12-3 or TRBV12-4 to TRBJ1-2; D is undetermined. CDR3 length: 15 residues. V was cut by 3 bases and J by 3 bases, with 14 bases left in between. CDR3 sequence: CASSLESGGYYGYTF. The CDR3 DNA sequence: TGTGCCAGCAGTTTGGAGTCAGGCGGTTACTATGGCTACACCTTC.

A few counts support this clonotype. The chain joins TRBV28 to TRBJ1-1, with a tentative D call TRBD1 (5 bases). V lost 6 bases and J lost 6, with 14 bases in between. The CDR3 spans 13 residues. Germline loops: CDR1 MDHEN, CDR2 SYDVKM. CDR3 sequence (DNA): TGTGCCAGCAGCCCACGCGGGGGGGCTGAAGCTTTCTTT. This encodes CASSPRGGAEAFF.

V is TRBV24-1 and J is TRBJ2-5; D unclear. CDR1 is KGHDR and CDR2 is SFDVKD in the germline V gene. The CDR3 contains 18 residues. V dropped 3 bases and J dropped 1 base, with 20 bases sitting between them. CDR3 DNA: TGTGCCACCAGTGATCGCCTCATTACATCCATCGGCCAAGAGACCCAGTACTTC. This gives the protein CATSDRLITSIGQETQYF.

The chain employs TRBV3-1 and TRBJ2-5; TRBD1 might be the D (6 bases). This CDR3 is 12 amino acids long. The V gene's germline CDR1 is LGHDT and CDR2 YNNKEL (reference sequence). V was cut by 11 bases and J by 5 bases, with 15 bases left in between. This CDR3 is CAGGTERETQYF. CDR3 DNA: TGTGCCGGGGGCACTGAGCGGGAGACCCAGTACTTC.

This clonotype turned up a few times. The chain links TRBV6-5 to TRBJ1-1; D is perhaps TRBD1 (5 bases). CDR3 length: 14 residues. Germline CDR1 reads MNHEY; CDR2 reads SVGAGI. Trimming shortened V by 0 bases and J by 8 bases, and 13 bases separated the two germline ends. This chain's CDR3 is CASSYSTRTIEAFF. The CDR3 nucleotides read TGTGCCAGCAGTTACTCGACCAGGACAATAGAAGCTTTCTTT.

At least ten counts were recorded for this clonotype. The chain is built from TRBV13 and TRBJ2-1; 14 bases fit TRBD2. J lost 0 bases, V lost 5 bases, and 12 bases had no gene match. The CDR3 loop spans 20 amino acids. The V gene's germline CDR1 is PRHDT and CDR2 FYEKMQ (reference sequence). Here the CDR3 DNA reads TGTGCCAGCAGCGCTAGGTCCGGGACTAGCGGGAGTTTCTCCTACAATGAGCAGTTCTTC. This encodes CASSARSGTSGSFSYNEQFF.

The chain couples TRBV7-9 to TRBJ1-1; possibly TRBD1 for D (5 bases). Germline V gene lookup returns CDR1 SEHNR and CDR2 FQNEAQ (reference sequence). Trimming cost V 5 bases and J 3 bases, with 10 bases left between them. CDR3 size: 13 residues. The DNA for the CDR3 is TGTGCCAGCAGCGACGGGACTTACACTGAAGCTTTCTTT. Its translation is CASSDGTYTEAFF. The full variable domain, completed using reference TRBV7-9 and TRBJ1-1, is DTGVSQNPRHKITKRGQNVTFRCDPISEHNRLYWYRQTLGQGPEFLTYFQNEAQLEKSRLLSDRFSAERPKGSFSTLEIQRTEQGDSAMYLCASSDGTYTEAFFGQGTRLTVV.